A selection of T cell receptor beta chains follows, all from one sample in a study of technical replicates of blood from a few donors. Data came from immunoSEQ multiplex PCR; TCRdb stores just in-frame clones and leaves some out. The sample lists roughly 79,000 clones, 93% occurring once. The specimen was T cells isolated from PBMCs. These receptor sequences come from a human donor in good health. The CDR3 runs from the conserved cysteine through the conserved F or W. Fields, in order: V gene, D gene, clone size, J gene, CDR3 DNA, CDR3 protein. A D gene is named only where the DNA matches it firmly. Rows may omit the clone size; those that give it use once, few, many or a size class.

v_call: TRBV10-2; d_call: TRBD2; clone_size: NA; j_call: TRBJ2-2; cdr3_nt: TGCGCCAGCAGTGTCGCGGGGGTGACCGGGGAGCTGTTTTTT; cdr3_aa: CASSVAGVTGELFF
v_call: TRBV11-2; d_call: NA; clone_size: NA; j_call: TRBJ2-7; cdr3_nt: TGTGCCAGCAGACGAGAGGGGGGGCCTTACGAGCAGTACTTC; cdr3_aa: CASRREGGPYEQYF
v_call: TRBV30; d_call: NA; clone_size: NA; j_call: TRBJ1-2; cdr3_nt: TGTGCCTGGAGTGACCCCGGGAACTATGGCTACACCTTC; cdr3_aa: CAWSDPGNYGYTF
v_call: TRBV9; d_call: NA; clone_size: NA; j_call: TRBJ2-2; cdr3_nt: TGTGCCAGCAGCGTAGGGTATCGGGGCACCGGGGAGCTGTTTTTT; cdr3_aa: CASSVGYRGTGELFF
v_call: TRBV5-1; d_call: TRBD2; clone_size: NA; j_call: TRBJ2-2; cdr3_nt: TGCGCCAGCAGCTTGGTCGGGACTAGTAACACCGGGGAGCTGTTTTTT; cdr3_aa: CASSLVGTSNTGELFF
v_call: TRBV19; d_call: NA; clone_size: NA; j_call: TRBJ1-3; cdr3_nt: TGTGCCACGGACACACAACCTTCTGGAAACACCATATATTTT; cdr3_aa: CATDTQPSGNTIYF
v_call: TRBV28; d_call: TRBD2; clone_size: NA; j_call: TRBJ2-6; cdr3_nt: TGTGCCAGCAGTTTATTGGTCCTTAGGGATAGCGGGAGCCCTGGGGCCAACGTCCTGACTTTC; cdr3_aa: CASSLLVLRDSGSPGANVLTF
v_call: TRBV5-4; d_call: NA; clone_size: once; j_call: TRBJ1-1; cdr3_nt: TGTGCCAGCAGCGATAACTGGGGCACGAACACTGAAGCTTTCTTT; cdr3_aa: CASSDNWGTNTEAFF
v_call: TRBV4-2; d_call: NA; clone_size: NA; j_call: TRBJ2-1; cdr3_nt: TGTGCCAGCAGCCAAGCCCTTGGGAGCGGCAGTAGCAATGAGCAGTTCTTC; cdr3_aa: CASSQALGSGSSNEQFF
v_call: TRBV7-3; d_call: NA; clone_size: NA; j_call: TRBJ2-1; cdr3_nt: TGTGCCAGCAGCCTTACGGGTGAGCAGTTCTTC; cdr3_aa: CASSLTGEQFF
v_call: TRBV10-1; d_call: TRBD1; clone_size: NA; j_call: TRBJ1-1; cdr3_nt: TGCGCCAGCAGGCCCGGGACAGGGCCGAACACTGAAGCTTTCTTT; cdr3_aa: CASRPGTGPNTEAFF
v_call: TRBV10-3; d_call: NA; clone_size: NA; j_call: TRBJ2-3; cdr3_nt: TGTGCCATCGGCAACGGGAGAACAGATACGCAGTATTTT; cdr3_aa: CAIGNGRTDTQYF
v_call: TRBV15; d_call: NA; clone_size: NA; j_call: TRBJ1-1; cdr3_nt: TGTGCCACCAGCAACCACTATACGCAGGGTAGTCCTGAAGCTTTCTTT; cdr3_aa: CATSNHYTQGSPEAFF
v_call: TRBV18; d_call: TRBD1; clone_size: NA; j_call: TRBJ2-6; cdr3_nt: TGTGCCAGCTCACCAATTCATACGGACAGGGGGCCCTCTGGGGCCAACGTCCTGACTTTC; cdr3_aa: CASSPIHTDRGPSGANVLTF
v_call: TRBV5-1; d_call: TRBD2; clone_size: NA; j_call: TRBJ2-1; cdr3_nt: TGCGCCAGCAGCTTCGGACTAGCGGGAGGGCCCGGGAATGAGCAGTTCTTC; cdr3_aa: CASSFGLAGGPGNEQFF
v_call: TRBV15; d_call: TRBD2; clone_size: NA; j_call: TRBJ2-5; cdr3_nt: TGTGCCACCAGCAGGATTAGCGGGAGGGCCGAGACCCAGTACTTC; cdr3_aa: CATSRISGRAETQYF
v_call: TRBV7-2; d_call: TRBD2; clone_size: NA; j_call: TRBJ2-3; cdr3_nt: TGTGCCAAGCGGGACTTGAGCACAGATACGCAGTATTTT; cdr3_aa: CAKRDLSTDTQYF
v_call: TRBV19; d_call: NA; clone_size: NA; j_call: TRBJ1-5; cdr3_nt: TGTGCCAGTACTCACTACGGGAGGGAGGGGCGTCAGCCCCAGCATTTT; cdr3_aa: CASTHYGREGRQPQHF
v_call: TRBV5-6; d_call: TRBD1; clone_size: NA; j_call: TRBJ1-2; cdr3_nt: TGTGCCAGCAGCCCAGTTACAGGGGTCGGCTACACCTTC; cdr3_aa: CASSPVTGVGYTF
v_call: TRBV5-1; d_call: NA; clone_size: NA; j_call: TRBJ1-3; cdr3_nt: TGCGCCAGCAGCCCCGAGGTAGCTGGAAACACCATATATTTT; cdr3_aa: CASSPEVAGNTIYF
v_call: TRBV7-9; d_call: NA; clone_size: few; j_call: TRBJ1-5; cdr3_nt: TGTGCCAGCAGCTTAGGGCCTAATCAGCCCCAGCATTTT; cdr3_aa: CASSLGPNQPQHF
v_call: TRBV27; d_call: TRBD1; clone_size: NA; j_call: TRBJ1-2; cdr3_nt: TGTGCCAGCAGTGGCCTTTACGACAGGGGGCTAAAGGGCTACACCTTC; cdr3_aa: CASSGLYDRGLKGYTF
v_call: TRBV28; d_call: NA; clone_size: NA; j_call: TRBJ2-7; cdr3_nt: TGTGCCAGCAGTCTAGGACAGCTCTCCTACGAGCAGTACTTC; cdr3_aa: CASSLGQLSYEQYF
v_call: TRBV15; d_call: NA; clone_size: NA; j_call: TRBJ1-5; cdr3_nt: TGTGCCACCAGCATCAGGTCCAATCAGCCCCAGCATTTT; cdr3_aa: CATSIRSNQPQHF
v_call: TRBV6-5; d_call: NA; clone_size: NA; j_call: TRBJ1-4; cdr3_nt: TGTGCCAGCAGTTACGGGGACTCGAGAGAAAAACTGTTTTTT; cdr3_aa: CASSYGDSREKLFF
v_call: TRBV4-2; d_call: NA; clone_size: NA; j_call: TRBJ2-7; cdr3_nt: TGTGCCAGCAGCCAAGATCCGGACGGCGACCAGCGGATCTACGAGCAGTACTTC; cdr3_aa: CASSQDPDGDQRIYEQYF
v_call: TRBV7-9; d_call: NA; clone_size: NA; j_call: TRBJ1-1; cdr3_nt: TGTGCCAGCAGCCAACAGGGATACACTGAAGCTTTCTTT; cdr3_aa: CASSQQGYTEAFF
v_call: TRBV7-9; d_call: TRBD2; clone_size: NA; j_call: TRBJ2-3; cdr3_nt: TGTGCCAGTGACCAGTTAGCGGGAGGGTCTAGCACAGATACGCAGTATTTT; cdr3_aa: CASDQLAGGSSTDTQYF
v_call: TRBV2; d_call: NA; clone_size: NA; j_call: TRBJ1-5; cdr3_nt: TGTGCCAGCAGTGAGGACGCGGGGGTTAGCAATCAGCCCCAGCATTTT; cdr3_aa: CASSEDAGVSNQPQHF
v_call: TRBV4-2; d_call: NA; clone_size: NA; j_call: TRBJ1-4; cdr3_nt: TGTGCCAGCAGCCAAGTTTCACAGGGAAGCCTTGGGGAAAAACTGTTTTTT; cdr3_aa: CASSQVSQGSLGEKLFF
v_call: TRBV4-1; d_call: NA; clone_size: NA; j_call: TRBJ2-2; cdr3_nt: TGCGCCAGCAGCCAATTAGGGGCCGGGGAGCTGTTTTTT; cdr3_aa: CASSQLGAGELFF
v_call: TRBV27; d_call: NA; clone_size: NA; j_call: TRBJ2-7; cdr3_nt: TGTGCCAGCAGTCGAACCACAGGGAACTCTCACTCCTACGAGCAGTACTTC; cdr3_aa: CASSRTTGNSHSYEQYF
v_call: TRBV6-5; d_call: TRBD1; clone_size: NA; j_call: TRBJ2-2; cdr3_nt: TGTGCCAGCAGTTACTCGAAGGGGGCCGGTGGGGAGCTGTTTTTT; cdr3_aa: CASSYSKGAGGELFF
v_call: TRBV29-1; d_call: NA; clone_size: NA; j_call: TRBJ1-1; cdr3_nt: TGCAGCGTTGTCAGGGGGAACACTGAAGCTTTCTTT; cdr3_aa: CSVVRGNTEAFF
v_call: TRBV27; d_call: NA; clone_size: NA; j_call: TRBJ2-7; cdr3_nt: TGTGCCAGCGGACAGACTATCGGAGCGTTAGTTCTCTACGAGCAGTACTTC; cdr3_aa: CASGQTIGALVLYEQYF
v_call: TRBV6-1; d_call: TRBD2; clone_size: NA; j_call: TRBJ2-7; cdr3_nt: TGTGCCAGCAGCGAAGGGACTAGCGGCCTCTACGAGCAGTACTTC; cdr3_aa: CASSEGTSGLYEQYF